These T cell receptor beta chains were read from a single sample in a study of blood T cells in healthy people across ages. TCRdb recomputed calls from the 5' RACE reads with MiXCR, one row per CDR3 protein. Altogether roughly 1,300,000 distinct CDR3 sequences are present, approximately 63% being singletons, with the ten largest covering 6.5% to 8.5%. Specimen: blood. The receptor set was obtained from a man in his late teens or twenties in good health. The CDR3 runs from the conserved cysteine through the conserved F or W. A D gene is named only where the DNA matches it firmly. Where a row states a size, it is once, few, many or the class of an expanded clone; other rows omit it.

J gene | V gene | clone size | D gene | CDR3 DNA | CDR3 protein
TRBJ2-1 | TRBV12-3/TRBV12-4 | . | TRBD2 | TGTGCCAGCAGGAACGGGACTAGCGCGACCAATGAGCAGTTCTTC | CASRNGTSATNEQFF
TRBJ1-2 | TRBV20-1 | . | . | TGCAGTGCTGGGGACGTCGAACTATGGGGCTACACCTTC | CSAGDVELWGYTF
TRBJ2-7 | TRBV3-1 | once | TRBD1 | TGTGCCAGCAGCCAAGACTGGCGACAGGGGGCCCTACTATACCCGAGCTCCTACAATGAGCAGTACTTC | CASSQDWRQGALLYPSSYNEQYF
TRBJ2-3 | TRBV5-1 | . | TRBD1 | TGCGCCAGCAGCTTGCAGGGGGTAGCAGATACGCAGTATTTT | CASSLQGVADTQYF
TRBJ2-7 | TRBV20-1 | many | TRBD2 | TGCAGTGCGAGACCCGGACTAGTAGTAATGAGGCGGTACGAGCAGTACTTC | CSARPGLVVMRRYEQYF
TRBJ2-3 | TRBV7-8 | few | . | TGTGCCAGCAGCCTTTCGAGCGCAGATACGCAGTATTTT | CASSLSSADTQYF
TRBJ1-1 | TRBV11-2 | . | . | TGTGCCAGCAGCTCCTCTTCTCTGATGATGAACACTGAAGCTTTCTTT | CASSSSSLMMNTEAFF
TRBJ2-7 | TRBV6-6 | . | TRBD2 | TGTGCCAGCAGTTACCCACGGACTAGCGGGGGCTACGAGCAGTACTTC | CASSYPRTSGGYEQYF
TRBJ2-7 | TRBV28 | . | . | TGTGCCAGCAGTTTAACAGGGCAAAATTCCTACGAGCAGTACTTC | CASSLTGQNSYEQYF
TRBJ1-1 | TRBV20-1 | . | . | TGCAGTGCCTGGCGGCTGGGGGGGTACATGAACACTGAAGCTTTCTTT | CSAWRLGGYMNTEAFF
TRBJ1-2 | TRBV28 | . | . | TGTGCCAGCAGTTTTAGGACCGGCACTAACTATGGCTACACCTTC | CASSFRTGTNYGYTF
TRBJ1-2 | TRBV7-9 | few | TRBD1 | TGTGCCAGCAGCCCACCGACAGGGGTTGTTGCTAACTATGGCTACACCTTC | CASSPPTGVVANYGYTF
TRBJ2-7 | TRBV5-1 | few | . | TGCGCCAGCAGCCCCCGAGAGACAACAGAGACCTACGAGCAGTACTTC | CASSPRETTETYEQYF
TRBJ2-3 | TRBV7-2 | . | . | TGTGCCAGCACGTCTAGCACAGATACGCAGTATTTT | CASTSSTDTQYF
TRBJ2-5 | TRBV7-2 | few | . | TGTGCCAGCAGCTTTTCGGACGGATTCAAAGAGACCCAGTACTTC | CASSFSDGFKETQYF
TRBJ2-1 | TRBV7-8 | . | TRBD1 | TGTGCCAGCAGCTCTTCCAGGACAGGGGGGGATGAGCAGTTCTTC | CASSSSRTGGDEQFF
TRBJ1-4 | TRBV12-3/TRBV12-4 | . | TRBD1 | TGTGCCAGCACTCAGGGGGGCAGTGAAAAACTGTTTTTT | CASTQGGSEKLFF
TRBJ2-7 | TRBV4-2 | few | . | TGTGCCAGCAGCCAAGATGTAGGGTCAGGTTACGAGCAGTACTTC | CASSQDVGSGYEQYF
TRBJ2-7 | TRBV27 | . | . | TGTGCCAGCAGTTCCGATTACAGCGGGCGGCCCTACGAGCAGTACTTC | CASSSDYSGRPYEQYF
TRBJ2-1 | TRBV20-1 | many | TRBD2 | TGCAGTGCTAGAGAGCGGGAGAATGAGCAGTTCTTC | CSARERENEQFF
TRBJ2-7 | TRBV20-1 | . | . | TGCAGTGCGTCGGGGCCCCTAGTCTACGAGCAGTACTTC | CSASGPLVYEQYF
TRBJ2-7 | TRBV6-6 | . | . | TGTGCCAGCAGTTACTCGTTTCATATAAACTACGAGCAGTACTTC | CASSYSFHINYEQYF
TRBJ1-5 | TRBV6-2/TRBV6-3 | . | TRBD1 | TGTGCCAGCAATCTCTCTCCGGGACAGAATAGCAATCAGCCCCAGCATTTT | CASNLSPGQNSNQPQHF
TRBJ1-2 | TRBV5-1 | . | . | TGCGCCAGCAGCCCGGTAGAGGGACGCGATGGCTACACCTTC | CASSPVEGRDGYTF
TRBJ1-2 | TRBV20-1 | few | . | TGCAGTGCTAGACTTTCAGGGGCATCCTATGGCTACACCTTC | CSARLSGASYGYTF
TRBJ2-3 | TRBV3-1 | . | TRBD2 | TGTGCCAGCAGCGGGCAAGCGGGACCGCAGTATTTT | CASSGQAGPQYF
TRBJ2-1 | TRBV6-1 | . | TRBD2 | TGTGCCAGCAGCCGCCGAGCAGCGGGGGGGCGAGGCAATGAGCAGTTCTTC | CASSRRAAGGRGNEQFF
TRBJ2-1 | TRBV6-6 | . | . | TGTGCCAGCAGACAGGAGAATATCAATGAGCAGTTCTTC | CASRQENINEQFF
TRBJ2-7 | TRBV29-1 | few | TRBD2 | TGCAGCGTTTCTAGCGGGAGTTTCTACGAGCAGTACTTC | CSVSSGSFYEQYF
TRBJ1-5 | TRBV28 | . | . | TGTGCCAGTTGCTTGAATGAGGGCAATCAGCCCCAGCATTTT | CASCLNEGNQPQHF
TRBJ2-1 | TRBV4-3 | . | TRBD2 | TGCGCCAGCAGCCAAGATCAGCCCGGACTAGCGGGTTTCTACAATGAGCAGTTCTTC | CASSQDQPGLAGFYNEQFF
TRBJ2-4 | TRBV5-5 | . | TRBD2 | TGTGCCAGCAGCTCGGGACTAGCAGCTTGGGAGCAGTACTTC | CASSSGLAAWEQYF
TRBJ1-4 | TRBV20-1 | . | . | TGCAGTGCCACAATTTCTGGAGCAACTAATGAAAAACTGTTTTTT | CSATISGATNEKLFF
TRBJ2-1 | TRBV7-7 | few | . | TGTGCTAGCAGCTTTGGGGGGACTGGGAATGAGCAGTTCTTC | CASSFGGTGNEQFF
TRBJ2-1 | TRBV11-2 | . | TRBD1 | TGTGCCAGCACCCCAATCGAGACAGGGGTAATCAATGAGCAGTTCTTC | CASTPIETGVINEQFF
TRBJ2-5 | TRBV5-1 | . | TRBD2 | TGCGCCAGCAGCCTGACACTAGCGGGAGAGTTTGAGACCCAGTACTTC | CASSLTLAGEFETQYF
TRBJ2-1 | TRBV20-1 | . | . | TGCAGTGCTAGAGGCGAACTCCCCAATGAGCAGTTCTTC | CSARGELPNEQFF
TRBJ2-3 | TRBV6-2/TRBV6-3 | . | . | TGTGCCAGCAATCTCAGGGTCGAAGGAGATACGCAGTATTTT | CASNLRVEGDTQYF
TRBJ2-3 | TRBV20-1 | . | TRBD2 | TGCAGTGCTGCTAGCGGTTACAACACAGATACGCAGTATTTT | CSAASGYNTDTQYF
TRBJ2-1 | TRBV12-3/TRBV12-4 | few | TRBD1 | TGTGCCAGCAGCCCTACAGGGGGCATCGCGAATGAGCAGTTCTTC | CASSPTGGIANEQFF
TRBJ2-1 | TRBV29-1 | . | TRBD2 | TGCAGCGTTGATGGGAGACTAGCGGGAGAAAGGTCCTACAATGAGCAGTTCTTC | CSVDGRLAGERSYNEQFF
TRBJ2-1 | TRBV6-2/TRBV6-3 | few | . | TGTGCCAGCAGTTACCCTCTCAATGAGCAGTTCTTC | CASSYPLNEQFF
TRBJ1-2 | TRBV12-3/TRBV12-4 | . | . | TGTGCCAGCAGCCATGGACAGACACTAAACTATGGCTACACCTTC | CASSHGQTLNYGYTF
TRBJ2-5 | TRBV6-5 | . | TRBD1 | TGTGCCAGCAGCCAGGGACAGGGGATGGAGACCCAGTACTTC | CASSQGQGMETQYF
TRBJ2-7 | TRBV20-1 | . | . | TGCAGTGCTAGAGAACCGGGACATATCGGCTACGAGCAGTACTTC | CSAREPGHIGYEQYF